This TCR beta chain was found in a study of response to subunit inactivated influenza vaccine. This clonotype was counted only a few times. Its cognate antigen is unknown. TCRdb passed the RT-PCR reads through MiXCR, listing each CDR3 protein once. The data show about 500,000 distinct CDR3 sequences, with about 15% seen just once and 3% held by the top ten. Findings of the study overall: Each seasonal flu vaccination may recruit only limited new T cells, authors suggested.

CDR1 ENHRY and CDR2 SYGVKD come from the germline V gene. There are 18 residues in the CDR3. The ends lost 6 bases at V and 4 bases at J; junction bases unmatched: 11. The rearrangement links TRBV10-3 to TRBJ2-1; 14 nucleotides match TRBD2. The sequenced sample was CD4+ T cells sorted from PBMCs, obtained around 25 months after vaccination. The TCR comes from a man aged 45 to 75 who received an inactivated influenza vaccine. Written as DNA, the CDR3 is TGTGCCATCAGGGGGGGACTAGCGGGAGAAACTATGTACAATGAGCAGTTCTTC. Amino acids: CAIRGGLAGETMYNEQFF.